One T cell receptor (beta chain) is described in this entry. As handled by the study authors: For nucleated cells, counts were estimated from reference gene primer amplification. Sequencing was performed with immunoSEQ multiplex PCR; in TCRdb, only in-frame clones are kept and a portion is missing. V, J and clone size derive from that table, while D and trimming were established from the DNA sequence. The sample holds more than 250,000 clones, 89% seen once. The record originates from a study of blood T cell repertoires in COVID-19. The wider study: Material from acute and convalescent COVID-19 was sourced from the United States, Italy and Spain. PBMCs, B-cell-depleted T cells, or T cells provided the cDNA or gDNA that made up the material.

CDR1 is SGDLS and CDR2 is YYNGEE in the germline V gene. The junction had 8 bases not matched to a gene; V was cut back by 3 bases and J by 4 bases. The CDR3 covers 16 residues. Sequenced sample: peripheral blood. The rearrangement uses TRBV9 and TRBJ2-1; 9 bases map to TRBD1. The sequence was obtained from a man between 18 and 29 years old who had recovered from COVID-19. In nucleotides, the CDR3 is TGTGCCAGCAGCGGGGCCGGGACAGGGCCGTACAATGAGCAGTTCTTC. Its translation is CASSGAGTGPYNEQFF. Together with reference TRBV9 and TRBJ2-1, the CDR3 gives the full variable domain: DSGVTQTPKHLITATGQRVTLRCSPRSGDLSVYWYQQSLDQGLQFLIQYYNGEERAKGNILERFSAQQFPDLHSELNLSSLELGDSALYFCASSGAGTGPYNEQFFGPGTRLTVL.